This TCR beta chain was sequenced during a study of blood T cell repertoires in COVID-19. Study details: Samples came from the United States, Italy and Spain, spanning acute and convalescent COVID-19. In each case, the material was cDNA or gDNA derived from T cells, B-cell-depleted T cells, or PBMCs.

Measured with immunoSEQ multiplex PCR; TCRdb has only the in-frame clones, and not every one. The sample holds 130,000 or so clones; approximately 84% are singletons and the top ten take about 18%. The V and J ends lost 6 bases and 5 bases respectively, with 16 bases between them. In germline, CDR1 is WSHSY, CDR2 SAAADI. CDR3 length: 14 amino acids. Specimen: peripheral blood. V and J are TRBV10-2 and TRBJ1-1; D is perhaps TRBD1 (5 bases). The origin of this receptor is a woman over 75 with acute or convalescent COVID-19. The CDR3, as DNA: TGCGCCAGCAGCGAGGCAGGGCGGAGTACTGAAGCTTTCTTT. This sequence encodes CASSEAGRSTEAFF.